This T cell receptor (beta chain) was sequenced for a study of blood T cell repertoires in COVID-19. On the study more broadly: COVID-19 samples from acute and convalescent phases originated in the United States, Italy and Spain. PBMCs, B-cell-depleted T cells, or T cells were the source of the cDNA or gDNA that made up the material.

CDR3 size: 13 residues. Trimming left V 8 bases short and J 0 bases short, with 10 bases between. The V gene's germline CDR1 is MNHNY and CDR2 SVGAGI (reference sequence). Seattle enrolled patients during active infection and tracked them longitudinally. Authors' processing steps: Estimation of nucleated cell counts was performed using reference gene primer amplification. Clones were sequenced by immunoSEQ multiplex PCR, and TCRdb holds only the in-frame ones, with some missing. V and J calls and clone size are copied from that table; D and trimming were computed from the DNA. The sample carries fewer than 250,000 clones, under 90% recorded once.

This chain links TRBV6-6 with TRBJ1-1; D gene ambiguous. The sequence derives from a man between 45 and 60 years old with COVID-19, enrolled during active disease. The sequencing sample was made of peripheral blood. For the CDR3, the DNA is TGTGCCAGCGAAAGACGGGTGAACACTGAAGCTTTCTTT. Protein sequence: CASERRVNTEAFF.